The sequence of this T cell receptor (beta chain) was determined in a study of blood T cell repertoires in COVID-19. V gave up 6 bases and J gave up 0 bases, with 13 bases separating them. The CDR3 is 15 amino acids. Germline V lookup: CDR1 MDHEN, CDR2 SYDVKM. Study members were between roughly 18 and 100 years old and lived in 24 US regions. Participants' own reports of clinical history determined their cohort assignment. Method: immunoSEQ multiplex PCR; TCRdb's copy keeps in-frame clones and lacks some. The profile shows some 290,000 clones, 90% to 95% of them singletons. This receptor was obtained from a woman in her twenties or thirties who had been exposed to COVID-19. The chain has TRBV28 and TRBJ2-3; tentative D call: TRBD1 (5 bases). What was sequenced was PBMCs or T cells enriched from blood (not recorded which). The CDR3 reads CASRETGDSTDTQYF. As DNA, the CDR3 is TGTGCCAGCAGGGAAACAGGCGATAGCACAGATACGCAGTATTTT.